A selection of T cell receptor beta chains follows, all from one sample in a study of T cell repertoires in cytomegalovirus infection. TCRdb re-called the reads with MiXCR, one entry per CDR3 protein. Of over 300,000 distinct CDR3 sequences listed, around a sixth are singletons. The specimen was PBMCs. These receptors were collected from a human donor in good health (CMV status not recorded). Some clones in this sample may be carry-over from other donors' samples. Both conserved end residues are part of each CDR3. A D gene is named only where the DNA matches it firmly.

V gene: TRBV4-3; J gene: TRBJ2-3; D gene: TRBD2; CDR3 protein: CASSHRDYTDTQYF
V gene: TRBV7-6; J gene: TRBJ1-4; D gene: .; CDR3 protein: CASSYVTGIEKLFF
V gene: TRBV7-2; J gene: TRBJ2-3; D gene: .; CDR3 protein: CASSPTWSDTQYF
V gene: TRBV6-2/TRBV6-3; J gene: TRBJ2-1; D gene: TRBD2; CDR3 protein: CASSLTLTSGDDNEQFF
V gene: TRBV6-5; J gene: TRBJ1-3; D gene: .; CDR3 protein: CASSYSIAAWSSGNTIYF
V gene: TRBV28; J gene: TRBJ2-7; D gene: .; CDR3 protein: CASRPSTHQDEQYF
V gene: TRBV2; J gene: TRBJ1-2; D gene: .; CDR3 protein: CASRERGLGVLGYTF
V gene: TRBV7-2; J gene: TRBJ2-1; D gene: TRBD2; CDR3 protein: CASSRTILAGGQDEQFF
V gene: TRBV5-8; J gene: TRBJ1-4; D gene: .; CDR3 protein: CASSFQQNNEKLFF
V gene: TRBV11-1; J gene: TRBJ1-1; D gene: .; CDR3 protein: CASTGRRGNTEAFF
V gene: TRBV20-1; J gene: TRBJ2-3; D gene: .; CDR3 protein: CSAPPSWGERGDTQYF
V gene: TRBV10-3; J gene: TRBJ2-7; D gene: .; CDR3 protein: CATADGDYEQYF
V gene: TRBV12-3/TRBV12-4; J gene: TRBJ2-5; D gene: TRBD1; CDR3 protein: CASSPGQGAGETQYF
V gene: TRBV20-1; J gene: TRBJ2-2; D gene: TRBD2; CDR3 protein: CSARERGLAGVAGELFF
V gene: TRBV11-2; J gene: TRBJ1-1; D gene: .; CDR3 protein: CASSLVGPTETEAFF
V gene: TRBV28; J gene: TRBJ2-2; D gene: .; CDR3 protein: CASSRTRGELFF